The 22 T cell receptor beta chains reported below all come from one sample, sequenced in a study of sequential checkpoint blockade in melanoma. Documented treatment: randomized to nivolumab then ipilimumab (arm A) or the reverse (arm B). Using immunoSEQ multiplex PCR, the repertoire was profiled, and TCRdb retains in-frame clones only, with some absent. The profile shows around 11,000 clones, 50% to 65% of them singletons. The specimen comprised CD8+ T cells sorted from blood (inferred from file names), sampled from a patient given nivolumab and ipilimumab in sequence. These receptors were collected from a human donor with melanoma.

This clone was observed a handful of times. The rearrangement joins TRBV4-3 to TRBJ1-6; 7 bases align to TRBD1. The CDR3 is made up of 16 amino acids. V was clipped by 2 bases and J by 5 bases; unmatched bases: 6. Germline CDR1 is LGHNA and CDR2 is YSLEER. The CDR3 reads CASSQNLGQDNSPLHF. The DNA of the CDR3 is TGCGCCAGCAGCCAAAACCTTGGACAGGATAATTCACCCCTCCACTTT.

The V call is TRBV27, the J call TRBJ2-7, with D unresolved. This CDR3 is 15 amino acids long. In germline, CDR1 is MNHEY, CDR2 SMNVEV (reference sequence). Trimming stripped 0 bases from V and 0 bases from J, with 9 bases between. The CDR3 DNA is TGTGCCAGCAGTTTATCTGTTCGGAGCTCCTACGAGCAGTACTTC. This translates into CASSLSVRSSYEQYF.

The V and J genes are TRBV7-9 and TRBJ2-7; TRBD1 is a possible D gene (5 bases). This CDR3 has 13 amino acids. The V and J ends lost 6 bases and 5 bases respectively, with 14 bases between them. Germline V lookup: CDR1 SEHNR, CDR2 FQNEAQ (reference sequence). CDR3 sequence reads: CASSLAGSDEQYF. The CDR3, as DNA: TGTGCCAGCAGTTTGGCAGGGTCCGACGAGCAGTACTTC.

This clone appeared once. V gene TRBV5-7 combines with J gene TRBJ2-7, with a possible D match to TRBD1 (6 bases). TRBV5-7 counts as an open reading frame of uncertain function. V was clipped by 4 bases and J by 1 base, with 9 bases between them. The CDR3 contains 13 residues. The CDR3 DNA follows: TGTGCCAGCAGCCTCAGGGGATCCTACGAGCAGTACTTC. This codes for CASSLRGSYEQYF.

This chain uses TRBV10-1 with TRBJ1-1, with D uncertain. CDR3 size: 11 residues. Trimming left V 5 bases short and J 10 bases short, with 11 bases between. Germline CDR1 WNHNN, CDR2 SYGVQD (reference sequence). This CDR3 is CASSPPCRAFF. The DNA of the CDR3 is TGCGCCAGCAGTCCTCCATGTAGAGCTTTCTTT.

The chain joins TRBV7-2 to TRBJ2-7, with TRBD2 matching 9 bases. Germline V gene data show CDR1 as SGHTA and CDR2 as FQGNSA. The CDR3 contains 15 residues. V shed 1 base, J shed 6 bases, and the junction held 7 bases outside the gene matches. Here the CDR3 reads CASSLGGSGRGEQYF. CDR3 in DNA: TGTGCCAGCAGCTTAGGTGGTAGCGGGAGAGGCGAGCAGTACTTC.

The chain joins TRBV28 to TRBJ2-3, with TRBD2 matching 7 bases. Germline V gene data show CDR1 as MDHEN and CDR2 as SYDVKM. The CDR3 totals 18 residues. With V trimmed by 8 bases and J by 0 bases, 17 bases remained unmatched. CDR3: CASRLAVPSISSTDTQYF. As DNA, the CDR3 is TGTGCCAGCCGACTAGCAGTACCGTCAATATCTAGCACAGATACGCAGTATTTT.

The genes are TRBV14 and TRBJ2-1; no clear D. The CDR3 runs to 13 residues. Trimming stripped 4 bases from V and 4 bases from J, with 8 bases between. Germline assignment: CDR1 SGHDN and CDR2 FVKESK. Here the CDR3 reads CASSLGPYNEQFF. Written as DNA, the CDR3 is TGTGCCAGCAGCCTGGGCCCTTACAATGAGCAGTTCTTC.

The rearrangement joins TRBV7-9 to TRBJ1-6; no clear D gene. Germline CDR1 SEHNR, CDR2 FQNEAQ (reference sequence). The CDR3 spans 17 residues. The V and J ends lost 4 bases and 6 bases respectively, with 19 bases between them. The CDR3 is CASSSHDWMGINSPLHF. The DNA for the CDR3 is TGTGCCAGCAGCTCCCATGACTGGATGGGTATTAATTCACCCCTCCACTTT.

This clone was counted between two and nine times. The chain couples TRBV6-1 to TRBJ1-2, with 7 bases aligning to TRBD1. The V gene's germline CDR1 is MNHNS and CDR2 SASEGT. The CDR3 extends over 14 amino acids. V lost 6 bases and J lost 6; bases outside the gene matches: 10. The CDR3 reads CASSRTGDIHGYTF. The CDR3 coding sequence is TGTGCCAGCAGCCGGACAGGAGATATCCATGGCTACACCTTC.

This chain connects TRBV15 to TRBJ1-1, with TRBD1 matching 8 bases. The CDR3 is made up of 13 amino acids. CDR1 LNHNV and CDR2 YYDKDF come from the germline V gene (reference sequence). V shed 6 bases, J shed 1 base, and the junction held 1 base outside the gene matches. CDR3: CATSDRGNTEAFF. In nucleotides, the CDR3 is TGTGCCACCAGTGACAGGGGGAACACTGAAGCTTTCTTT.

This chain links TRBV30 with TRBJ2-1; tentatively, D is TRBD2 (5 bases). Germline CDR1 and CDR2: GTSNPN and SVGIG (reference sequence). The CDR3 totals 12 residues. Trimming removed 5 bases at V and 3 bases at J, with 8 bases between. The CDR3 protein is CAWDYLYNEQFF. The CDR3 DNA follows: TGTGCCTGGGACTACCTCTACAATGAGCAGTTCTTC.

The CDR3 loop is CSVVAAGMGDTQYF. The CDR3 DNA sequence: TGCAGCGTTGTGGCGGCAGGGATGGGAGATACGCAGTATTTT. The rearrangement links TRBV29-1 to TRBJ2-3; tentative D call: TRBD1 (5 bases). Deletions cut 4 bases from V and 5 bases from J, with 16 bases between. From germline, CDR1 is SQVTM and CDR2 ANQGSEA. The CDR3 has 14 residues.

The V gene is TRBV7-6, the J gene TRBJ1-1; 10 bases fit TRBD1. The CDR3 is 16 residues long. Germline CDR1 and CDR2: SGHVS and FNYEAQ. The ends lost 3 bases at V and 5 bases at J; junction bases unmatched: 9. CDR3 DNA: TGTGCCAGCAGCTTTGGACAGGGGGGGGCAAGGACTGAAGCTTTCTTT. As protein: CASSFGQGGARTEAFF. Combining the CDR3 with reference TRBV7-6 and TRBJ1-1 gives the whole variable domain GAGVSQSPRYKVTKRGQDVALRCDPISGHVSLYWYRQALGQGPEFLTYFNYEAQQDKSGLPNDRFSAERPEGSISTLTIQRTEQRDSAMYRCASSFGQGGARTEAFFGQGTRLTVV.

The CDR3 spells CASSAEGAKETQYF. The CDR3 DNA is TGTGCCAGCAGCGCAGAGGGGGCTAAAGAGACCCAGTACTTC. This chain links TRBV7-9 with TRBJ2-5; TRBD1 aligns across 7 bases. The germline V gene has CDR1 SEHNR and CDR2 FQNEAQ (reference sequence). Trimming cost V 5 bases and J 3 bases; bases outside gene matches: 6. The CDR3 extends over 14 amino acids.

This chain links TRBV15 with TRBJ2-1; 12 bases align to TRBD2. After removal of 2 bases from V and 7 bases from J, the junction contained 12 bases not matched to a gene. This CDR3 has 18 amino acids. Germline loops: CDR1 LNHNV, CDR2 YYDKDF (reference sequence). CDR3 sequence (DNA): TGTGCCACCAGCAGAATCCGGACACTAGCGGGAGGCGAAAATGAGCAGTTCTTC. It specifies CATSRIRTLAGGENEQFF.

This clone was seen a handful of times. The chain uses TRBV6-5 and TRBJ2-1, with TRBD2 matching over 11 bases. Germline V gives CDR1 MNHEY, CDR2 SVGAGI. The CDR3 covers 14 residues. J was trimmed by 3 bases and V by 10 bases; bases with no gene match: 5. The CDR3 sequence: CATSLAGGYNEQFF. DNA for the CDR3: TGTGCCACCAGCCTAGCGGGAGGCTACAATGAGCAGTTCTTC.

The V and J genes are TRBV2 and TRBJ1-5; D is undetermined. V gave up 5 bases and J gave up 5 bases, with 13 bases separating them. Germline CDR1 and CDR2: SNHLY and FYNNEI. This CDR3 has 14 amino acids. The DNA of the CDR3 is TGTGCCAGCAGTACTAGGACGTACCATCAGCCCCAGCATTTT. Protein product: CASSTRTYHQPQHF. Supplemented by reference TRBV2 and TRBJ1-5, the full variable domain reads EPEVTQTPSHQVTQMGQEVILRCVPISNHLYFYWYRQILGQKVEFLVSFYNNEISEKSEIFDDQFSVERPDGSNFTLKIRSTKLEDSAMYFCASSTRTYHQPQHFGDGTRLSIL.

The genes are TRBV5-5 and TRBJ2-7; 8 nucleotides match TRBD1. Trimming took 4 bases from V and 4 from J; bases not matched to a gene: 7. CDR1 is SGHKS, CDR2 YYEKEE, per germline (reference sequence). This CDR3 contains 14 residues. CDR3 region: CASSHRDRNYEQYF. CDR3 in DNA: TGTGCCAGCAGCCACCGGGACAGGAATTACGAGCAGTACTTC.

This clone appeared a few times. The genes are TRBV9 and TRBJ2-1; D may be TRBD1 (6 bases). The V and J ends lost 0 bases and 13 bases respectively, with 17 bases between them. The CDR3 is 14 amino acids. Germline values: CDR1 SGDLS, CDR2 YYNGEE. In nucleotides, the CDR3 is TGTGCCAGCAGCGTAGGTCGGGACACTAAAGACCAGTTCTTC. Protein product: CASSVGRDTKDQFF.

A note on this clone: One junction end does not reproduce the germline sequence, and a read error may be involved. The chain links TRBV18 to TRBJ2-3; D is possibly TRBD2 (5 bases). This CDR3 is built from 12 residues. Germline lookup yields CDR1 KGHSH and CDR2 LQKENI. The chain's CDR3 is CASSSPDYTQYF. CDR3 sequence (DNA): TGTGCCAGCTCATCACCGGACTATACGCAGTATTTT.

This chain connects TRBV2 to TRBJ2-7; D call uncertain. Trimming left V 5 bases short and J 7 bases short, with 18 bases between. The CDR3 runs 14 residues. Germline V gene data show CDR1 as SNHLY and CDR2 as FYNNEI. CDR3 DNA sequence: TGTGCCAGCAGTTTGGGCTCTTCCCCTAAGGAGCAGTACTTC. Its translation is CASSLGSSPKEQYF.